This TCR beta chain was observed in a study of blood T cell repertoires in COVID-19. Across the whole study: Samples came from the United States, Italy and Spain, spanning acute and convalescent COVID-19. Nucleic acid was either cDNA or gDNA, and it came from T cells, B-cell-depleted T cells, or PBMCs.

Under the authors' procedure: Amplified reference gene primers provided the basis for estimating nucleated cell counts. TCRdb keeps only in-frame clones here, not all; method: immunoSEQ multiplex PCR. The V and J calls and clone size were taken over from that table, and D and trimming were inferred from the DNA. The table has over 75,000 clones, approximately 79% seen once. The source of this sequence is a man between 65 and 85 years old with acute or convalescent COVID-19. Material for sequencing was peripheral blood.

CDR3 nucleotide sequence: TGTGCCAGCAGTGAAGCGCACACAGTTAGTTTATCGCCCCAGCATTTT. It codes for CASSEAHTVSLSPQHF. The V gene is TRBV6-1, the J gene TRBJ1-5; D not certain. The CDR3 totals 16 residues. Looked up from germline, CDR1 is MNHNS and CDR2 is SASEGT. V was shortened by 0 bases and J by 9 bases, with 18 bases between the two germline ends.